The 8 T cell receptor beta chains below were found in one sample sequenced in a study of regulatory T cells in long-lasting Graves disease. Sequencing libraries for TCR beta were prepared with iRepertoire HTBI primers and Arm-PCR of CDR3 regions. A single record per CDR3 protein comes from TCRdb applying MiXCR to the multiplex PCR reads. The table shows 350,000 to 450,000 distinct CDR3 sequences, with roughly 10% occurring only once. As for time point: newly diagnosed GD, antithyroid drugs for less than 3 months. After RNA was extracted from PBMCs, the TCR library was made from it. This sample was shared with a second study, whose subject was T cells in Graves' hyperthyroidism and ophthalmopathy.

Sequencing was performed on peripheral blood mononuclear cells (PBMCs), taken at new diagnosis, from a patient treated with antithyroid drugs. These receptors were obtained from a woman between 18 and 29 years old with Graves disease.

Ten or more counts support this clonotype. The V and J genes are TRBV11-1 and TRBJ2-5; TRBD1 might be the D (6 bases). Germline V CDR1 and CDR2: SGHAT, FQDESV (reference sequence). Between the trimmed V and J ends, which lost 5 bases and 2 bases, there was a span of 12 bases. This CDR3 contains 14 residues. The CDR3 is CASSVGQIQETQYF. Written as DNA, the CDR3 is TGTGCCAGCAGCGTAGGACAGATTCAAGAGACCCAGTACTTC.

In this sample, this clonotype turned up many times. The chain is built from TRBV7-2 and TRBJ2-3; possible D gene TRBD2, 6 bases. Trimming shortened V by 1 base and J by 6 bases, and 14 bases separated the two germline ends. CDR1 is SGHTA and CDR2 is FQGNSA in the germline V gene. CDR3 size: 15 residues. In DNA form, the CDR3 reads TGTGCCAGCAGCTTAGACGGGGGTAGCGGTGATACGCAGTATTTT. The encoded protein is CASSLDGGSGDTQYF.

This clonotype was seen a handful of times. V gene TRBV29-1 combines with J gene TRBJ1-3; D gene ambiguous. This CDR3 region has 14 residues. Germline V CDR1 and CDR2: SQVTM, ANQGSEA. Between the trimmed V and J ends, which lost 0 bases and 0 bases, there was a span of 6 bases. The CDR3 here is CSVEDRTSGNTIYF. CDR3 nucleotide sequence: TGCAGCGTTGAAGACAGGACCTCTGGAAACACCATATATTTT.

This clonotype was recorded at least ten times. The chain has TRBV20-1 and TRBJ2-3, with TRBD2 matching over 8 bases. The CDR3 totals 15 residues. V lost 2 bases and J lost 1; bases outside the gene matches: 5. CDR1 and CDR2 from the germline V gene are DFQATT and SNEGSKA (reference sequence). CDR3 loop: CSARPTSGRTDTQYF. For the CDR3, the DNA is TGCAGTGCTAGACCCACTAGCGGCCGCACAGATACGCAGTATTTT.

This clonotype was observed a handful of times. The chain carries TRBV10-3 and TRBJ1-3; the match to TRBD1 covers 7 bases. The CDR3 is 14 residues long. After removal of 9 bases from V and 0 bases from J, the junction contained 5 bases not matched to a gene. Germline assignment: CDR1 ENHRY and CDR2 SYGVKD. The CDR3 DNA sequence: TGTGCCATGCTCGCAGGGGGCTCTGGAAACACCATATATTTT. This translates into CAMLAGGSGNTIYF.

The chain couples TRBV5-1 to TRBJ2-5; 12 bases fit TRBD2. With 0 bases clipped from V and 5 bases from J, the junction kept 14 bases outside the gene matches. The CDR3 loop spans 19 amino acids. Germline CDR1 reads SGHRS; CDR2 reads YFSETQ. This chain's CDR3 is CASSLALAGGPIRWETQYF. Here the CDR3 DNA reads TGCGCCAGCAGCTTGGCCCTAGCGGGAGGGCCAATTCGATGGGAGACCCAGTACTTC.

This clonotype was recorded many times. The chain joins TRBV7-2 to TRBJ1-2, with 8 nucleotides matching TRBD1. The CDR3 spans 14 residues. With V trimmed by 5 bases and J by 4 bases, 6 bases remained unmatched. Germline V gene sequence: CDR1 SGHTA, CDR2 FQGNSA. CDR3 amino acids: CASSLYDRGYGYTF. CDR3 coding DNA: TGTGCCAGCAGCCTATACGACAGGGGCTATGGCTACACCTTC. The full variable domain, completed using reference TRBV7-2 and TRBJ1-2, is GAGVSQSPSNKVTEKGKDVELRCDPISGHTALYWYRQSLGQGLEFLIYFQGNSAPDKSGLPSDRFSAERTGGSVSTLTIQRTQQEDSAVYLCASSLYDRGYGYTFGSGTRLTVV.

This clonotype was seen at least ten times. The chain carries TRBV3-1 and TRBJ2-2; D remains ambiguous. Per germline, CDR1 LGHDT and CDR2 YNNKEL (reference sequence). The CDR3 is made up of 16 amino acids. V lost 2 bases and J 0 bases, leaving 10 bases between the germline ends. CDR3 sequence: CASSQFKVTNTGELFF. The CDR3 bases are TGTGCCAGCAGCCAATTCAAGGTCACGAACACCGGGGAGCTGTTTTTT. Looking up the rest from reference TRBV3-1 and TRBJ2-2 gives the full variable domain: DTAVSQTPKYLVTQMGNDKSIKCEQNLGHDTMYWYKQDSKKFLKIMFSYNNKELIINETVPNRFSPKSPDKAHLNLHINSLELGDSAVYFCASSQFKVTNTGELFFGEGSRLTVL.